This T cell receptor beta chain was identified during a study of beta chain features in type 1 diabetes. The study reverse transcribed the entire isolated RNA, so it sequenced expressed TCRB transcripts. Clones were sequenced by immunoSEQ multiplex PCR, and TCRdb holds only the in-frame ones, with some missing. The sample shows 900,000 or so clones, roughly 16% of them seen only once. Germline V gives CDR1 LNHDA, CDR2 SQIVND (reference sequence). V lost 9 bases and J 1 base, leaving 12 bases between the germline ends. The CDR3 contains 13 residues. V is TRBV19 and J is TRBJ2-5; a possible D gene is TRBD1 (6 bases). This clonotype was sampled from a woman between 18 and 29 years old in good health. The material sequenced was naive CD4+ T cells from blood. CDR3 nucleotide sequence: TGTGCCAGCAGCGGACAGTCCCAAGAGACCCAGTACTTC. Encoded protein: CASSGQSQETQYF.